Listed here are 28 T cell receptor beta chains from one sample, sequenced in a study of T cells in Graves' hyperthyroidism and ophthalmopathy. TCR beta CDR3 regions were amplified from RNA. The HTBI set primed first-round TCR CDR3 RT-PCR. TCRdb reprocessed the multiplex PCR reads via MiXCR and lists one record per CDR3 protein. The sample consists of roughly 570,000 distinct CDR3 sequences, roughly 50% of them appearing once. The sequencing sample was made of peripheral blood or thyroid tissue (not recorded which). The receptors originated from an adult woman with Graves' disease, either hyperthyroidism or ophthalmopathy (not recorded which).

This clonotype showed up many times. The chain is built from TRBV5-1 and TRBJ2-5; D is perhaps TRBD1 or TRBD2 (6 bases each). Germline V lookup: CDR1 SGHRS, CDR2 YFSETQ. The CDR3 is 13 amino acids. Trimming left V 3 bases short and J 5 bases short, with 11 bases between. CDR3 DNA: TGCGCCAGCAGCTCTGGAGGGGGGGAGACCCAGTACTTC. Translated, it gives CASSSGGGETQYF.

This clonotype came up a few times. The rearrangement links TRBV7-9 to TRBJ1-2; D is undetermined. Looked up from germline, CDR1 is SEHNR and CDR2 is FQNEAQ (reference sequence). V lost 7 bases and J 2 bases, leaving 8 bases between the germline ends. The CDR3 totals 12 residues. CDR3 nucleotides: TGTGCCAGCACCCGACTAAACTATGGCTACACCTTC. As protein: CASTRLNYGYTF.

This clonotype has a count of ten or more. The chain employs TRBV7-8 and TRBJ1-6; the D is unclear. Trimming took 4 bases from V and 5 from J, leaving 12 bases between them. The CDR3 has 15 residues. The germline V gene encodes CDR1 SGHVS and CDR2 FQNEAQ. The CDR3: CASSSRAFNNSPLHF. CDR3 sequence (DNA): TGTGCCAGCAGCTCCCGGGCCTTCAATAATTCACCCCTCCACTTT. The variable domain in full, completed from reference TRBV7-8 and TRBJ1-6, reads GAGVSQSPRYKVAKRGQDVALRCDPISGHVSLFWYQQALGQGPEFLTYFQNEAQLDKSGLPSDRFFAERPEGSVSTLKIQRTQQEDSAVYLCASSSRAFNNSPLHFGNGTRLTVT.

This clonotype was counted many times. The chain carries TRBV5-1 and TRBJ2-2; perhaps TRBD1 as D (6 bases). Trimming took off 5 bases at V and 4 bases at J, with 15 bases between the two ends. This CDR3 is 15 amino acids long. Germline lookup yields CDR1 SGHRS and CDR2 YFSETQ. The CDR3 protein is CASSSQGLFTGELFF. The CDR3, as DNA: TGCGCCAGCAGTAGTCAGGGGTTGTTCACCGGGGAGCTGTTTTTT.

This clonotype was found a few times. In nucleotides, the CDR3 is TGTGCCACCAGCGTCGGACAGGTTCAAGAGACCCAGTACTTC. Amino acid sequence: CATSVGQVQETQYF. The rearrangement uses TRBV15 and TRBJ2-5, with 7 positions matching TRBD1. V trimming: 5 bases; J trimming: 2 bases; junction bases outside the gene matches: 5. The CDR3 has 14 amino acids. Looked up from germline, CDR1 is LNHNV and CDR2 is YYDKDF (reference sequence).

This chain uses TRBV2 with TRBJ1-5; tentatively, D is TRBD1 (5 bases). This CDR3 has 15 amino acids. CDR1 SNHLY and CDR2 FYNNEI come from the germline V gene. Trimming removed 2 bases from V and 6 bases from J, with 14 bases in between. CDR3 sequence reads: CASSEPKTAGQPQHF. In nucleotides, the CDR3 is TGTGCCAGCAGTGAACCAAAGACAGCAGGTCAGCCCCAGCATTTT.

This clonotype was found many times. The CDR3 bases are TGCGCCAGCAGCCAAGGGATGAACACTGAAGCTTTCTTT. This codes for CASSQGMNTEAFF. This sequence joins TRBV5-1 and TRBJ1-1; no definite D call. V gave up 4 bases and J gave up 0 bases, with 7 bases separating them. This CDR3 has 13 amino acids. Per the germline V gene, CDR1 is SGHRS and CDR2 is YFSETQ. Supplemented by reference TRBV5-1 and TRBJ1-1, the full variable domain reads KAGVTQTPRYLIKTRGQQVTLSCSPISGHRSVSWYQQTPGQGLQFLFEYFSETQRNKGNFPGRFSGRQFSNSRSEMNVSTLELGDSALYLCASSQGMNTEAFFGQGTRLTVV.

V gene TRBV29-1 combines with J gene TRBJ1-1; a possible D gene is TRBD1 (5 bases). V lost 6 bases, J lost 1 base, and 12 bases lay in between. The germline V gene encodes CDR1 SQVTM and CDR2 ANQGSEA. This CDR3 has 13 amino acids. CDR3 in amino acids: CSVLRGGNTEAFF. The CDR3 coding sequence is TGCAGCGTACTCCGGGGGGGGAACACTGAAGCTTTCTTT.

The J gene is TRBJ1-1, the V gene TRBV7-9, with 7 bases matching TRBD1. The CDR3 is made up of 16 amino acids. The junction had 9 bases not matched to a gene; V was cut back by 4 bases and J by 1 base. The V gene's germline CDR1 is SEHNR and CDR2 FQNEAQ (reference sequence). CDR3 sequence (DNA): TGTGCCAGCAGCTCCCGCACCTCAGGGGGGAACACTGAAGCTTTCTTT. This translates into CASSSRTSGGNTEAFF. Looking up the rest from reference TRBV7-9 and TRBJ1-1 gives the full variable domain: DTGVSQNPRHKITKRGQNVTFRCDPISEHNRLYWYRQTLGQGPEFLTYFQNEAQLEKSRLLSDRFSAERPKGSFSTLEIQRTEQGDSAMYLCASSSRTSGGNTEAFFGQGTRLTVV.

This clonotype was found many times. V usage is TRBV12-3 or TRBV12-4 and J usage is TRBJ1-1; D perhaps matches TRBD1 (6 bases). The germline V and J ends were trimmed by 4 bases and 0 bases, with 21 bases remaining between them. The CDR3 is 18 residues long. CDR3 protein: CASSSPGHTSRMNTEAFF. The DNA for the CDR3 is TGTGCCAGCAGTTCCCCGGGACACACCTCGAGAATGAACACTGAAGCTTTCTTT.

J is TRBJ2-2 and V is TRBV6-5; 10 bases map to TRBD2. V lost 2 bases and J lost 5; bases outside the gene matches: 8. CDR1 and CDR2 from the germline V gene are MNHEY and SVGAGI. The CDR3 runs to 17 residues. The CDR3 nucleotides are TGTGCCAGCAGTTACACCCCGCTAGCGGGAGTTACCGGGGAGCTGTTTTTT. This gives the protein CASSYTPLAGVTGELFF.

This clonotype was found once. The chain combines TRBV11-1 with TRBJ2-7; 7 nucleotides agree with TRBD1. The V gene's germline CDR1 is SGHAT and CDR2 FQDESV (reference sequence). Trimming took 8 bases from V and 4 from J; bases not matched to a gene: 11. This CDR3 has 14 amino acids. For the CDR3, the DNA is TGTGCCAGCGGGACAGCTGCTTCAGTTTACGAGCAGTACTTC. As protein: CASGTAASVYEQYF.

DNA of the CDR3: TGTGCCAGTAGTGGCCGGGAATGGGTGTCACCCCTCCACTTT. This gives the protein CASSGREWVSPLHF. The chain links TRBV19 to TRBJ1-6; D gene ambiguous. The germline gives CDR1 LNHDA, CDR2 SQIVND (reference sequence). With 5 bases removed from V and 10 bases from J, the gap between germline ends came to 15 bases. The CDR3 runs 14 residues.

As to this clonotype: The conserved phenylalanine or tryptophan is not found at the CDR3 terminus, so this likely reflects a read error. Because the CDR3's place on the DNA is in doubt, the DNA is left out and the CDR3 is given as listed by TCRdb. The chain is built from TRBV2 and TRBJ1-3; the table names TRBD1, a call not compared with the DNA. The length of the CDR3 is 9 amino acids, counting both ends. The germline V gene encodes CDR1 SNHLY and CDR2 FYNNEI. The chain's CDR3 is CASNRALNT.

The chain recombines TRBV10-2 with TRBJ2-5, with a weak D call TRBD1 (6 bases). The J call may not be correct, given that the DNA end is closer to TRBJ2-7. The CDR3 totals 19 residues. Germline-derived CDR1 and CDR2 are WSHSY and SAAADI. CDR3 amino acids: CASSESGPPGLTGTYEQYF. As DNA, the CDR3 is TGCGCCAGCAGTGAGTCGGGACCCCCGGGCCTCACAGGGACCTACGAGCAGTACTTC.

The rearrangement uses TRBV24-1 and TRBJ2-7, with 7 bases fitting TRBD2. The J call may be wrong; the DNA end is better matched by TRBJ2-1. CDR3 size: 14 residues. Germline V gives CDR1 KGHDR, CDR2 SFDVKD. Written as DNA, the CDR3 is TGTGCCACCAGTGGGCCTAGCGGAATCAATGAGCAGTTCTTC. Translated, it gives CATSGPSGINEQFF.

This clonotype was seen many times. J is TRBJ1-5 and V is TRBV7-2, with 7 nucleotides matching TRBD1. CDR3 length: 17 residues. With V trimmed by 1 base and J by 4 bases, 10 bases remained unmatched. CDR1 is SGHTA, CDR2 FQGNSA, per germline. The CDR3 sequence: CASSLDFGTEINQPQHF. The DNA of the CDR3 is TGTGCCAGCAGCTTAGATTTTGGGACAGAGATTAATCAGCCCCAGCATTTT.

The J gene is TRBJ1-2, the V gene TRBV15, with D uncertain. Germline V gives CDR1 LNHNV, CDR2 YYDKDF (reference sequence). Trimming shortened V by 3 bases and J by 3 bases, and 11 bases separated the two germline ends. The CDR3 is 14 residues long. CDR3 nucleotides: TGTGCCACCAGCAGCTTGGGTCCAGACTATGGCTACACCTTC. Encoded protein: CATSSLGPDYGYTF.

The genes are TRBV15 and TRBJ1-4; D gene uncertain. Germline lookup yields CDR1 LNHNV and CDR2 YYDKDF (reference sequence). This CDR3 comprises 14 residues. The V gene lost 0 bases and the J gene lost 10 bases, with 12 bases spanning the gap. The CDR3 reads CATSRDREGVKLFF. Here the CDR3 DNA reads TGTGCCACCAGCAGAGATCGTGAGGGCGTAAAACTGTTTTTT.

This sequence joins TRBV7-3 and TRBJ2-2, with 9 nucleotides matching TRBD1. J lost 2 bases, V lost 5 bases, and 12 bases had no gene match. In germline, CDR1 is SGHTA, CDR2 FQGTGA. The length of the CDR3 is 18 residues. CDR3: CASSRRTGARANTGELFF. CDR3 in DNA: TGTGCCAGCAGCCGTAGGACAGGGGCGAGGGCCAACACCGGGGAGCTGTTTTTT.

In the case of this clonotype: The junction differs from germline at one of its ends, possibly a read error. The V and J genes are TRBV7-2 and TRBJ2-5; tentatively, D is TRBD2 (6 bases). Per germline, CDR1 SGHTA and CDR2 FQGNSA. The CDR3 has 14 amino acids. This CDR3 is CASSPNGRIETQNF. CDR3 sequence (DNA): TGTGCCAGCAGCCCTAACGGGAGAATCGAGACCCAGAACTTC.

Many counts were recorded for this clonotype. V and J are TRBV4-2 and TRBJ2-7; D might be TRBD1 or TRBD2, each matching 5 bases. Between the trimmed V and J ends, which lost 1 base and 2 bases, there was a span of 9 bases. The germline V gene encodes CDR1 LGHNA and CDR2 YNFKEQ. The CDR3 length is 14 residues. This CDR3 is CASSQGLGAYEQYF. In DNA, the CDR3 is TGTGCCAGCAGCCAAGGCTTGGGGGCCTACGAGCAGTACTTC.

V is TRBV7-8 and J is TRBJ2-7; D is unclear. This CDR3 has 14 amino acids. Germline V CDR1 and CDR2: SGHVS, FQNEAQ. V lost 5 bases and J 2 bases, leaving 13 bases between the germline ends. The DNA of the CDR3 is TGTGCCAGCAGCCCGGTTCCCACCCCCTACGAGCAGTACTTC. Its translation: CASSPVPTPYEQYF. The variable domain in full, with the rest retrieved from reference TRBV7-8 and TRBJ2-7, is GAGVSQSPRYKVAKRGQDVALRCDPISGHVSLFWYQQALGQGPEFLTYFQNEAQLDKSGLPSDRFFAERPEGSVSTLKIQRTQQEDSAVYLCASSPVPTPYEQYFGPGTRLTVT.

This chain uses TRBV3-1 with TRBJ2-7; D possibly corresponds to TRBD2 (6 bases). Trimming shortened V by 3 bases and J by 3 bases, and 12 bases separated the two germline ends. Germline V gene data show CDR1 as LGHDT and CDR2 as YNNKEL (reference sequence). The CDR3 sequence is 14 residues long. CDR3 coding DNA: TGTGCCAGCAGCCAGGGTTGGCGGGACTACGAGCAGTACTTC. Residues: CASSQGWRDYEQYF.

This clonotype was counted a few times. This CDR3 is CASGDTHYEQYF. The CDR3 DNA is TGCGCCAGCGGGGACACCCACTACGAGCAGTACTTC. J is TRBJ2-7 and V is TRBV5-1; tentatively, D is TRBD1 (6 bases). V lost 7 bases and J lost 3, with 11 bases in between. Germline CDR1 reads SGHRS; CDR2 reads YFSETQ. This CDR3 spans 12 amino acids.

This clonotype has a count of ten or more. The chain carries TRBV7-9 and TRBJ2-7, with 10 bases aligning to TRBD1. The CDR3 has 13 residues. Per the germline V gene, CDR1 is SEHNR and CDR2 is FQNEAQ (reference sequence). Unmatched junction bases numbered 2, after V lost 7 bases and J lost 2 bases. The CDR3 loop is CASTGQGAYEQYF. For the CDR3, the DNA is TGTGCCAGCACAGGACAGGGGGCCTACGAGCAGTACTTC.

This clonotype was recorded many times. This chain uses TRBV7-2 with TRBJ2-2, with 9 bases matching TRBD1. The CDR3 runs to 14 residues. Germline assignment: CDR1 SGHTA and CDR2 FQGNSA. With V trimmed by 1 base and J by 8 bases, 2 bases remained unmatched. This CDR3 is CASSLDRGPGELFF. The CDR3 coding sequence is TGTGCCAGCAGCTTAGACAGGGGGCCTGGGGAGCTGTTTTTT.

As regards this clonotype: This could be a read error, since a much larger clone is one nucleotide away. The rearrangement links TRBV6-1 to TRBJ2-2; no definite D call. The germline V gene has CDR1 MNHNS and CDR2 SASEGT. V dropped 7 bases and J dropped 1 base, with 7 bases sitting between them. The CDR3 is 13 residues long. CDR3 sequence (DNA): TGTGCCAGCAAGGGAATGAACACCGGGGAGCTGTTTTTT. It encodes CASKGMNTGELFF.